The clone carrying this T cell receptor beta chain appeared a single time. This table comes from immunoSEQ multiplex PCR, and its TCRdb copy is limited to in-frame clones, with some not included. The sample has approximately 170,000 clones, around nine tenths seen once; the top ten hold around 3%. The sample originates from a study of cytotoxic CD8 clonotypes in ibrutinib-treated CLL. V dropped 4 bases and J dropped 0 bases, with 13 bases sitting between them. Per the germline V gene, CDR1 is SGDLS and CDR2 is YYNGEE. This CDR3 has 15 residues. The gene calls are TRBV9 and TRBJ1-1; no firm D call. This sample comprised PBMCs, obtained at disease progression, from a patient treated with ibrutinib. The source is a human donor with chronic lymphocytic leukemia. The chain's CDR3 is CASSPYRSMNTEAFF. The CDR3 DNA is TGTGCCAGCAGCCCCTATAGATCCATGAACACTGAAGCTTTCTTT.